The 15 T cell receptor beta chains listed next were all sequenced from one sample in a study of T cell changes during pregnancy in multiple sclerosis (dated by TCRdb to about 2019). Library preparation used the immunoSEQ multiplex PCR assay. TCRdb obtained this table from immuneACCESS and retained in-frame rearrangements with V and J assigned. These tables miss some clones; where compared with another copy, unresolved V genes account for less than half of the shortfall, and the remainder is unexplained. For this sample the table gives about 66,000 clones, of which 90% were detected only once. The top ten clones comprise 1.5% of the sample. The material sequenced was peripheral blood, taken in the third trimester of pregnancy. Source of these receptors: a female donor with multiple sclerosis, enrolled in a pregnancy study.

This clone was observed a handful of times. The chain has TRBV7-6 and TRBJ2-7, with 7 positions matching TRBD1. The CDR3 sequence is 14 residues long. Per the germline V gene, CDR1 is SGHVS and CDR2 is FNYEAQ. Trimming removed 5 bases from V and 5 bases from J; junction bases left unmatched: 9. The chain's CDR3 is CASSVRQGSNEQYF. The DNA of the CDR3 is TGTGCCAGCAGCGTGAGACAGGGCTCGAACGAGCAGTACTTC.

This clone was recorded once. The chain links TRBV13 to TRBJ2-1; 12 bases align to TRBD2. Germline CDR1 reads PRHDT; CDR2 reads FYEKMQ (reference sequence). The V segment lost 6 bases and the J segment 4 bases; nucleotides outside the gene matches: 7. The CDR3 is 16 amino acids. The CDR3 DNA reads TGTGCCAGCAGTGTCGCTAGCGGGGGGGGGTACAATGAGCAGTTCTTC. As protein: CASSVASGGGYNEQFF.

With regard to this clone: Different DNA sequences within this sample yield the same CDR3. V and J are TRBV30 and TRBJ1-5, with TRBD1 matching 9 bases. Germline values: CDR1 GTSNPN, CDR2 SVGIG (reference sequence). Trimming took 5 bases from V and 5 from J; bases not matched to a gene: 4. There are 13 residues in the CDR3. The CDR3 protein is CAWGQGSHQPQHF. CDR3 nucleotides: TGTGCCTGGGGACAGGGGTCCCATCAGCCCCAGCATTTT.

The chain uses TRBV18 and TRBJ2-3; TRBD2 might be the D (6 bases). CDR1 and CDR2 from the germline V gene are KGHSH and LQKENI. The CDR3 contains 16 residues. Trimming removed 0 bases at V and 1 base at J, with 11 bases between. CDR3 DNA sequence: TGTGCCAGCTCACCACCTGGAGGGTATGGCACAGATACGCAGTATTTT. This gives the protein CASSPPGGYGTDTQYF.

The J gene is TRBJ2-7, the V gene TRBV4-1; D is unresolved. V was pared by 0 bases and J by 5 bases, with 14 bases between. There are 15 residues in the CDR3. CDR1 and CDR2 from the germline V gene are MGHRA and YSYEKL. Written as DNA, the CDR3 is TGCGCCAGCAGCCAAGATCAAAGTGTGCAGAACGAGCAGTACTTC. This codes for CASSQDQSVQNEQYF.

The DNA for the CDR3 is TGTGCCAGCAGCTTAGCTGAGAGGGCCCACAATGAGCAGTTCTTC. Translating it yields CASSLAERAHNEQFF. V usage is TRBV11-2 and J usage is TRBJ2-1, with D perhaps TRBD2 (5 bases). Germline V CDR1 and CDR2: SGHAT, FQNNGV. Trimming shortened V by 1 base and J by 5 bases, and 12 bases separated the two germline ends. The CDR3 totals 15 residues.

This chain links TRBV19 with TRBJ1-1, with 8 bases lining up with TRBD1. The CDR3 has 14 amino acids. V shed 3 bases and J 3 bases; nucleotides not matched to a gene: 3. The germline gives CDR1 LNHDA, CDR2 SQIVND (reference sequence). The CDR3, as DNA: TGTGCCAGTAGTATGCAGGGGGCGTACACTGAAGCTTTCTTT. Protein sequence: CASSMQGAYTEAFF.

This chain links TRBV10-3 with TRBJ2-5, with D uncertain. The CDR3 consists of 13 residues. Germline CDR1 ENHRY, CDR2 SYGVKD. V was clipped by 1 base and J by 4 bases, with 7 bases between them. The CDR3 sequence is CAISELESETQYF. The DNA for the CDR3 is TGTGCCATCAGTGAGTTGGAGTCAGAGACCCAGTACTTC.

The table lists this clone with a few counts. The chain carries TRBV19 and TRBJ1-1; 7 bases match TRBD1. The germline gives CDR1 LNHDA, CDR2 SQIVND (reference sequence). V gave up 6 bases and J gave up 10 bases; unmatched junction bases: 5. The CDR3 loop spans 11 amino acids. CDR3 in DNA: TGTGCCAGTAGCCAGGGGGACAGAGCTTTCTTT. It is translated as CASSQGDRAFF.

This rearrangement joins TRBV4-2 to TRBJ2-7; D perhaps matches TRBD1 (6 bases). Between the trimmed V and J ends, which lost 1 base and 4 bases, there was a span of 14 bases. The CDR3 extends over 15 amino acids. The germline CDR1 and CDR2 sequences are LGHNA and YNFKEQ. The CDR3 here is CASSQVQGEGYEQYF. The DNA of the CDR3 is TGTGCCAGCAGCCAAGTACAGGGTGAGGGGTACGAGCAGTACTTC.

The chain is built from TRBV9 and TRBJ2-3; 7 bases align to TRBD1. Germline CDR1 SGDLS, CDR2 YYNGEE. Losses at the gene ends were 3 bases for V and 0 bases for J; bases not matched to a gene: 4. The CDR3 runs to 15 residues. DNA of the CDR3: TGTGCCAGCAGCGGCGACAGGGACAGCACAGATACGCAGTATTTT. Translation gives CASSGDRDSTDTQYF.

The chain couples TRBV7-9 to TRBJ2-7, with D perhaps TRBD1 (6 bases). V was trimmed by 5 bases and J by 5 bases, leaving 10 bases between them. CDR3 length equals 12 residues. The V gene's germline CDR1 is SEHNR and CDR2 FQNEAQ (reference sequence). The DNA for the CDR3 is TGTGCCAGCAGCCATTCAGGGGACGAGCAGTACTTC. This translates into CASSHSGDEQYF.

The chain is built from TRBV6-5 and TRBJ2-3, with 7 positions matching TRBD2. Germline CDR1 MNHEY, CDR2 SVGAGI. V gave up 2 bases and J gave up 8 bases; unmatched junction bases: 4. The length of the CDR3 is 13 residues. The CDR3 DNA follows: TGTGCCAGCAGTTACGCGGGAGTTAGTACGCAGTATTTT. Encoded protein: CASSYAGVSTQYF.

The rearrangement links TRBV6-5 to TRBJ1-2, with D perhaps TRBD1 (5 bases). Trimming left V 6 bases short and J 7 bases short, with 15 bases between. The CDR3 consists of 13 residues. CDR1 is MNHEY, CDR2 SVGAGI, per germline. CDR3 protein: CASRQAAESGYTF. CDR3 DNA sequence: TGTGCCAGCAGACAGGCGGCAGAAAGTGGCTACACCTTC.

The chain joins TRBV27 to TRBJ1-4; D may be TRBD1 (5 bases). The CDR3 loop spans 15 amino acids. Germline V lookup: CDR1 MNHEY, CDR2 SMNVEV (reference sequence). V shed 3 bases and J shed 1 base, with 9 bases lying between them. The CDR3 is CASSLVGGTNEKLFF. DNA of the CDR3: TGTGCCAGCAGTTTGGTGGGGGGAACTAATGAAAAACTGTTTTTT.